Presented here are 30 T cell receptor beta chains from one specimen sequenced in a study of T cell responses to AZD1222 COVID-19 vaccine. This table comes from immunoSEQ multiplex PCR, and its TCRdb copy is limited to in-frame clones, with some not included. The sample carries about 94,000 clones, roughly 84% recorded once. Sequencing was performed on peripheral blood, taken on day 0 of AZD1222 vaccination. Receptor source: an adult in good health.

The chain employs TRBV11-1 and TRBJ2-7, with D possibly called TRBD1 or TRBD2 (6 bases each). Looked up from germline, CDR1 is SGHAT and CDR2 is FQDESV (reference sequence). The CDR3 runs 15 residues. V was pared by 0 bases and J by 5 bases, with 14 bases between. DNA for the CDR3: TGTGCCAGCAGCTTAGCGGGGGGCGATCTGGACGAGCAGTACTTC. This translates into CASSLAGGDLDEQYF.

Comments on this clone: At one end, the junction sequence differs from germline, possibly due to a read error. The chain is built from TRBV7-8 and TRBJ2-5; D may be TRBD1 (5 bases). Per the germline V gene, CDR1 is SGHVS and CDR2 is FQNEAQ. This CDR3 is built from 16 residues. The CDR3 DNA sequence: TGTGCCAGCAGCGGGGCAGGGTGGCTAACCCAAGGGACCCAGTACTTC. This translates into CASSGAGWLTQGTQYF.

The rearrangement uses TRBV7-3 and TRBJ2-4, with D tentatively TRBD1 (6 bases). CDR3 length equals 16 residues. CDR1 and CDR2 from the germline V gene are SGHTA and FQGTGA. V shed 4 bases and J shed 0 bases, with 13 bases lying between them. The CDR3 protein is CASSSSWDIAKNIQYF. The CDR3 coding sequence is TGTGCCAGCAGCTCATCCTGGGACATAGCCAAAAACATTCAGTACTTC.

Notes on this clone: A read error may produce the germline difference seen at one junction end. V is TRBV19 and J is TRBJ2-2; no reliable D call. This CDR3 has 14 residues. Germline-derived CDR1 and CDR2 are LNHDA and SQIVND (reference sequence). The CDR3 spells CASSSQPSTGELFF. CDR3 coding DNA: TGTGCCAGCAGTAGCCAACCGAGCACCGGGGAGCTGTTTTTT.

This clone was seen only once. V and J are TRBV5-8 and TRBJ2-1, with 7 bases identical to TRBD1. The CDR3 runs to 14 residues. CDR1 SGHTS and CDR2 YDEGEE come from the germline V gene. V was pared by 9 bases and J by 4 bases, with 10 bases of the junction left unmatched. CDR3 loop: CANQRTGAYNEQFF. The CDR3 DNA reads TGTGCCAACCAGCGAACAGGGGCATACAATGAGCAGTTCTTC.

The chain combines TRBV7-2 with TRBJ1-2, with D maybe TRBD1 (5 bases). Germline values: CDR1 SGHTA, CDR2 FQGNSA. The CDR3 consists of 13 residues. V shed 5 bases and J shed 0 bases, with 7 bases lying between them. In nucleotides, the CDR3 is TGTGCCAGCAGCGACAGCCCTAACTATGGCTACACCTTC. Translating gives CASSDSPNYGYTF.

V usage is TRBV9 and J usage is TRBJ2-2, with 9 nucleotides matching TRBD1. Trimming at V came to 3 bases and at J to 5 bases, leaving 14 bases not matched to a gene. There are 18 residues in the CDR3. CDR1 and CDR2 (germline): SGDLS, YYNGEE. This CDR3 is CASSAPLRTGVGTGELFF. The CDR3 coding sequence is TGTGCCAGCAGCGCCCCCCTGCGGACAGGGGTGGGAACCGGGGAGCTGTTTTTT.

CDR3 sequence reads: CATSGQGPTSPNNEQFF. The CDR3 DNA sequence: TGTGCCACCAGTGGGCAGGGGCCGACTAGCCCCAACAATGAGCAGTTCTTC. The J gene is TRBJ2-1, the V gene TRBV24-1; possibly TRBD2 for D (7 bases). CDR1 and CDR2 from the germline V gene are KGHDR and SFDVKD. The CDR3 has 17 amino acids. Deletions cut 5 bases from V and 5 bases from J, with 21 bases between.

The chain couples TRBV9 to TRBJ2-7; D call uncertain. Trimming stripped 0 bases from V and 6 bases from J, with 7 bases between. The CDR3 consists of 12 residues. Germline V CDR1 and CDR2: SGDLS, YYNGEE. Here the CDR3 reads CASSVEGGEQYF. CDR3 nucleotide sequence: TGTGCCAGCAGCGTAGAGGGCGGCGAGCAGTACTTC.

The chain links TRBV9 to TRBJ1-1, with D unresolved. Between the trimmed V and J ends, which lost 0 bases and 11 bases, there was a span of 17 bases. There are 14 residues in the CDR3. CDR1 SGDLS and CDR2 YYNGEE come from the germline V gene. This CDR3 is CASSVDSPATRAFF. The DNA of the CDR3 is TGTGCCAGCAGCGTAGACAGCCCCGCAACCAGGGCTTTCTTT.

The V call is TRBV7-2, the J call TRBJ2-7; D tentatively fits TRBD1 or TRBD2 (5 bases each). Trimming cost V 2 bases and J 2 bases, with 10 bases left between them. CDR3 length equals 14 residues. Germline CDR1 and CDR2: SGHTA and FQGNSA. CDR3 sequence reads: CASSLWDRAYEQYF. In DNA, the CDR3 is TGTGCCAGCAGCTTATGGGACCGAGCCTACGAGCAGTACTTC.

The gene calls are TRBV10-3 and TRBJ2-3; unclear D gene. V was clipped by 3 bases and J by 0 bases, with 10 bases between them. Germline V lookup: CDR1 ENHRY, CDR2 SYGVKD. This CDR3 region has 15 residues. As DNA, the CDR3 is TGTGCCATCAGTGAAGGGTTTGTTAGCACAGATACGCAGTATTTT. Translated: CAISEGFVSTDTQYF.

V usage is TRBV3-1 (or the pseudogene TRBV3-2) and J usage is TRBJ2-3, with 7 bases lining up with TRBD2. V was clipped by 4 bases and J by 6 bases; unmatched bases: 7. CDR3 length: 14 residues. Germline V gives CDR1 LGHDT, CDR2 YNNKEL (reference sequence). CDR3 in DNA: TGTGCCAGCAGCCTCGGTTCGCGGGGGGATACGCAGTATTTT. Protein sequence: CASSLGSRGDTQYF.

This chain joins TRBV29-1 and TRBJ1-5, with 10 bases fitting TRBD1. CDR1 and CDR2 from the germline V gene are SQVTM and ANQGSEA. The V gene end was trimmed by 4 bases and the J gene end by 7 bases; junction bases not matched to a gene: 4. This CDR3 has 13 residues. The CDR3 nucleotides read TGCAGCGTTGGACAGGGGGCAGGACAGCCCCAGCATTTT. Its translation is CSVGQGAGQPQHF.

The V and J genes are TRBV5-4 and TRBJ2-3, with D unresolved. V lost 0 bases, J lost 0 bases, and 2 bases lay in between. From germline, CDR1 is SGHNT and CDR2 YYREEE (reference sequence). This CDR3 is 13 amino acids long. The CDR3 sequence: CASSLVSTDTQYF. CDR3 nucleotide sequence: TGTGCCAGCAGCTTGGTTAGCACAGATACGCAGTATTTT.

The CDR3 DNA reads TGTGCCAGCAGCTTAACCCCTGGACAGGGTGAAAATGAGCAGTTCTTC. Protein product: CASSLTPGQGENEQFF. The chain couples TRBV7-3 to TRBJ2-1, with 8 positions matching TRBD1. Germline values: CDR1 SGHTA, CDR2 FQGTGA. The CDR3 loop spans 16 amino acids. J gave up 7 bases and V 0 bases, and 8 bases lay outside the gene matches.

This clone was counted once. V usage is TRBV3-1 (or the pseudogene TRBV3-2) and J usage is TRBJ1-2, with D perhaps matching TRBD1 (6 bases). Germline assignment: CDR1 LGHDT and CDR2 YNNKEL (reference sequence). Trimming removed 1 base at V and 8 bases at J, with 14 bases between. This CDR3 is built from 14 residues. CDR3 in amino acids: CASSQAGAVSGYTF. The CDR3 DNA follows: TGTGCCAGCAGCCAAGCGGGGGCCGTGTCGGGCTACACCTTC.

This sequence joins TRBV30 and TRBJ1-3; D perhaps matches TRBD1 (6 bases). Trimming shortened V by 2 bases and J by 2 bases, and 10 bases separated the two germline ends. This CDR3 has 14 residues. CDR1 is GTSNPN, CDR2 SVGIG, per germline (reference sequence). CDR3 coding DNA: TGTGCCTGGAGTATAACAGGGACTGGAAACACCATATATTTT. Protein: CAWSITGTGNTIYF.

This chain connects TRBV20-1 to TRBJ1-3; D remains unclear. Trimming cost V 3 bases and J 0 bases, with 9 bases left between them. Looked up from germline, CDR1 is DFQATT and CDR2 is SNEGSKA (reference sequence). The CDR3 spans 14 residues. This CDR3 is CSASRQISGNTIYF. As DNA, the CDR3 is TGCAGTGCTAGTCGGCAGATCTCTGGAAACACCATATATTTT.

The chain has TRBV7-9 and TRBJ1-3, with TRBD1 as a possible D gene (5 bases). The CDR3 runs 13 residues. Trimming took 1 base from V and 4 from J, leaving 5 bases between them. CDR1 is SEHNR and CDR2 is FQNEAQ in the germline V gene (reference sequence). CDR3 sequence (DNA): TGTGCCAGCAGCTTAGGACAGGGAAACACCATATATTTT. This translates into CASSLGQGNTIYF.

The CDR3 sequence: CASSLGPLLGEAFF. In DNA, the CDR3 is TGTGCCAGCAGCTTGGGACCGTTGCTTGGTGAAGCTTTCTTT. This chain links TRBV5-4 with TRBJ1-1; D remains ambiguous. Germline CDR1 and CDR2: SGHNT and YYREEE (reference sequence). V was pared by 0 bases and J by 7 bases, with 13 bases between. This CDR3 contains 14 residues.

This clone was observed a handful of times. The DNA for the CDR3 is TGTGCCAGCAGCTTATCCAGGGGGCAGGAGCAGTACTTC. Its translation is CASSLSRGQEQYF. The J gene is TRBJ2-7, the V gene TRBV7-2; TRBD1 matches at 8 bases. The V gene's germline CDR1 is SGHTA and CDR2 FQGNSA. The CDR3 is 13 amino acids. The junction had 4 bases not matched to a gene; V was cut back by 2 bases and J by 7 bases. Supplemented by reference TRBV7-2 and TRBJ2-7, the full variable domain reads GAGVSQSPSNKVTEKGKDVELRCDPISGHTALYWYRQSLGQGLEFLIYFQGNSAPDKSGLPSDRFSAERTGGSVSTLTIQRTQQEDSAVYLCASSLSRGQEQYFGPGTRLTVT.

The chain combines TRBV3-1 (or the pseudogene TRBV3-2) with TRBJ1-5, with unresolved D. This CDR3 has 13 residues. CDR1 and CDR2 from the germline V gene are LGHDT and YNNKEL (reference sequence). V dropped 4 bases and J dropped 4 bases, with 8 bases sitting between them. This CDR3 is CASSPSGNQPQHF. In DNA, the CDR3 is TGTGCCAGCAGCCCTTCGGGGAATCAGCCCCAGCATTTT.

This clone was recorded once. This chain joins TRBV5-1 and TRBJ2-7; 10 bases map to TRBD2. The CDR3 consists of 15 residues. CDR1 is SGHRS, CDR2 YFSETQ, per germline. After removal of 2 bases from V and 3 bases from J, the junction contained 5 bases not matched to a gene. The CDR3 region has the DNA TGCGCCAGCAGCTTAGCTAGCGGGGGACTCTACGAGCAGTACTTC. This codes for CASSLASGGLYEQYF.

The chain has TRBV9 and TRBJ1-2; D call uncertain. The CDR3 covers 14 residues. Trimming pared 5 bases from V and 1 base from J, leaving 12 bases between. The germline CDR1 and CDR2 sequences are SGDLS and YYNGEE. The chain's CDR3 is CASSPLIFNYGYTF. The CDR3 DNA is TGTGCCAGCAGTCCTTTGATATTTAACTATGGCTACACCTTC. Full variable domain (rest looked up from reference TRBV9 and TRBJ1-2): DSGVTQTPKHLITATGQRVTLRCSPRSGDLSVYWYQQSLDQGLQFLIQYYNGEERAKGNILERFSAQQFPDLHSELNLSSLELGDSALYFCASSPLIFNYGYTFGSGTRLTVV.

The rearrangement uses TRBV2 and TRBJ1-3; D is uncertain. The CDR3 is 15 residues long. V was cut by 8 bases and J by 0 bases, with 14 bases left in between. Germline V gene lookup returns CDR1 SNHLY and CDR2 FYNNEI. CDR3 nucleotide sequence: TGTGCCAGCGGCGACACAGTGAGCTCTGGAAACACCATATATTTT. As protein: CASGDTVSSGNTIYF.

The chain employs TRBV12-3 or TRBV12-4 and TRBJ1-2; no firm D call. The V and J ends lost 4 bases and 8 bases respectively, with 14 bases between them. This CDR3 has 13 residues. As DNA, the CDR3 is TGTGCCAGCAGTTCGCAGAGAGGGAGCGGCTACACCTTC. Translation: CASSSQRGSGYTF.

The genes are TRBV19 and TRBJ2-5, with 11 bases aligning to TRBD1. CDR3 length: 15 amino acids. J was trimmed by 6 bases and V by 1 base; bases with no gene match: 4. Germline V gene sequence: CDR1 LNHDA, CDR2 SQIVND (reference sequence). In nucleotides, the CDR3 is TGTGCCAGTAGTATAGGGACAGGGGGCTTAAAGACCCAGTACTTC. Its protein product is CASSIGTGGLKTQYF.

This chain connects TRBV19 to TRBJ1-3; D unresolved. The CDR3 runs 12 residues. Germline V lookup: CDR1 LNHDA, CDR2 SQIVND (reference sequence). Deletions cut 3 bases from V and 7 bases from J, with 7 bases between. The CDR3 region is CASSMRKNTIYF. CDR3 sequence (DNA): TGTGCCAGTAGTATGCGTAAGAACACCATATATTTT.

The J gene is TRBJ1-2, the V gene TRBV9; D unclear. The CDR3 consists of 14 residues. The germline CDR1 and CDR2 sequences are SGDLS and YYNGEE. V dropped 3 bases and J dropped 1 base, with 10 bases sitting between them. DNA of the CDR3: TGTGCCAGCAGCGCCCGGGAACTTAACTATGGCTACACCTTC. Encoded protein: CASSARELNYGYTF.